Below, 16 T cell receptor beta chains from the same sample are listed, as sequenced in a study of blood T cell repertoires in COVID-19. Measured with immunoSEQ multiplex PCR; TCRdb has only the in-frame clones, and not every one. The sample includes roughly 60,000 clones, over 85% of them seen just once. Sequenced material: peripheral blood. The receptors were gathered from a human donor in a cohort sampled during active COVID-19.

This rearrangement joins TRBV11-3 to TRBJ1-1; 9 bases agree with TRBD1. This CDR3 is built from 14 residues. CDR1 and CDR2 from the germline V gene are SGHNT and YENEEA. After removal of 3 bases from V and 1 base from J, the junction contained 0 bases not matched to a gene. CDR3 sequence (DNA): TGTGCCAGCAGCTTGACAGGGGGGAACACTGAAGCTTTCTTT. Residues: CASSLTGGNTEAFF.

The CDR3 DNA reads as TGTGCCAGCAGCGACCGGGGGGACGGCTACACCTTC. It is translated as CASSDRGDGYTF. The V gene is TRBV6-5, the J gene TRBJ1-2; weak D call: TRBD1 (5 bases). The CDR3 runs to 12 residues. The V end lost 6 bases, the J end lost 8 bases, and 13 bases lay between the germline ends. The germline CDR1 and CDR2 sequences are MNHEY and SVGAGI.

The chain carries TRBV11-3 and TRBJ2-3; D possibly corresponds to TRBD2 (5 bases). From germline, CDR1 is SGHNT and CDR2 YENEEA. Trimming cost V 0 bases and J 2 bases, with 9 bases left between them. This CDR3 is built from 15 residues. CDR3 region: CASSLEPGNTDTQYF. CDR3 bases: TGTGCCAGCAGCTTAGAGCCCGGGAACACAGATACGCAGTATTTT.

The rearrangement joins TRBV4-3 to TRBJ2-3; D gene unclear. Germline V gene sequence: CDR1 LGHNA, CDR2 YSLEER. This CDR3 region has 16 residues. The V end lost 1 base, the J end lost 0 bases, and 11 bases lay between the germline ends. The chain's CDR3 is CASSQGASTSTDTQYF. The CDR3 DNA is TGCGCCAGCAGCCAAGGGGCCAGCACGAGCACAGATACGCAGTATTTT.

This chain connects TRBV7-9 to TRBJ2-3; D possibly corresponds to TRBD1 (6 bases). Per germline, CDR1 SEHNR and CDR2 FQNEAQ (reference sequence). This CDR3 is 15 amino acids long. V was cut by 5 bases and J by 0 bases, with 12 bases left in between. CDR3 sequence reads: CASSIGTTSTDTQYF. In nucleotides, the CDR3 is TGTGCCAGCAGCATCGGGACAACTAGCACAGATACGCAGTATTTT. Together with reference TRBV7-9 and TRBJ2-3, the CDR3 gives the full variable domain: DTGVSQNPRHKITKRGQNVTFRCDPISEHNRLYWYRQTLGQGPEFLTYFQNEAQLEKSRLLSDRFSAERPKGSFSTLEIQRTEQGDSAMYLCASSIGTTSTDTQYFGPGTRLTVL.

The chain uses TRBV27 and TRBJ2-1; tentatively, D is TRBD2 (6 bases). Germline CDR1 reads MNHEY; CDR2 reads SMNVEV (reference sequence). CDR3 length equals 15 residues. V gave up 5 bases and J gave up 2 bases, with 13 bases separating them. The CDR3, as DNA: TGTGCCAGCAGTCGAGAGCGGGCCACCTACAATGAGCAGTTCTTC. This translates into CASSRERATYNEQFF.

The genes are TRBV4-3 and TRBJ1-6, with D possibly TRBD1 on 5 matching bases. Trimming took off 0 bases at V and 5 bases at J, with 11 bases between the two ends. This CDR3 spans 16 amino acids. Looked up from germline, CDR1 is LGHNA and CDR2 is YSLEER. The CDR3 region has the DNA TGCGCCAGCAGCCAAGATCCGCCAGGGAATAATTCACCCCTCCACTTT. It yields the protein CASSQDPPGNNSPLHF.

The rearrangement joins TRBV11-2 to TRBJ1-1; no definite D call. Germline lookup yields CDR1 SGHAT and CDR2 FQNNGV. V was cut by 6 bases and J by 7 bases, with 9 bases left in between. The CDR3 has 11 residues. The CDR3 DNA follows: TGTGCCAGCAGTACTTGGTTTGAAGCTTTCTTT. As protein: CASSTWFEAFF.

V usage is TRBV7-9 and J usage is TRBJ2-7, with a tentative D call TRBD1 (5 bases). The CDR3 spans 14 residues. The V end was cut by 1 base, the J end by 0 bases, with 7 bases between. CDR1 and CDR2 (germline): SEHNR, FQNEAQ (reference sequence). CDR3 sequence: CASSLDRSSYEQYF. CDR3 bases: TGTGCCAGCAGCTTAGACAGGTCCTCCTACGAGCAGTACTTC. The whole variable domain, remainder taken from reference TRBV7-9 and TRBJ2-7, is DTGVSQNPRHKITKRGQNVTFRCDPISEHNRLYWYRQTLGQGPEFLTYFQNEAQLEKSRLLSDRFSAERPKGSFSTLEIQRTEQGDSAMYLCASSLDRSSYEQYFGPGTRLTVT.

J is TRBJ2-2 and V is TRBV2; the match to TRBD1 covers 8 bases. Per germline, CDR1 SNHLY and CDR2 FYNNEI. The length of the CDR3 is 19 residues. The J segment lost 5 bases and the V segment lost 4 bases, leaving 18 bases of the junction unmatched. In DNA, the CDR3 is TGTGCCAGCAGTGGCCCAAGACAGGGGCTCACGCTGGGGACCGGGGAGCTGTTTTTT. Translating it yields CASSGPRQGLTLGTGELFF.

This chain links TRBV11-3 with TRBJ2-3; 11 bases map to TRBD2. V trimming: 5 bases; J trimming: 2 bases; junction bases outside the gene matches: 3. The CDR3 is 15 residues long. In germline, CDR1 is SGHNT, CDR2 YENEEA. Here the CDR3 DNA reads TGTGCCAGCAGCCCTAGCGGGGGGACCACAGATACGCAGTATTTT. Residues: CASSPSGGTTDTQYF. Supplemented by reference TRBV11-3 and TRBJ2-3, the full variable domain reads EAGVVQSPRYKIIEKKQPVAFWCNPISGHNTLYWYLQNLGQGPELLIRYENEEAVDDSQLPKDRFSAERLKGVDSTLKIQPAELGDSAVYLCASSPSGGTTDTQYFGPGTRLTVL.

This clone appeared a single time. The rearrangement joins TRBV14 to TRBJ1-5, with 9 bases aligning to TRBD1. V shed 6 bases and J 0 bases; nucleotides not matched to a gene: 3. The CDR3 runs 15 residues. Germline values: CDR1 SGHDN, CDR2 FVKESK. In DNA, the CDR3 is TGTGCCAGCAGGCGGGACAGGGATAGCAATCAGCCCCAGCATTTT. Translating gives CASRRDRDSNQPQHF. The whole variable domain, remainder taken from reference TRBV14 and TRBJ1-5, is EAGVTQFPSHSVIEKGQTVTLRCDPISGHDNLYWYRRVMGKEIKFLLHFVKESKQDESGMPNNRFLAERTGGTYSTLKVQPAELEDSGVYFCASRRDRDSNQPQHFGDGTRLSIL.

V is TRBV3-1 (or the pseudogene TRBV3-2) and J is TRBJ2-6; the D is unclear. The CDR3 has 15 residues. In germline, CDR1 is LGHDT, CDR2 YNNKEL (reference sequence). Trimming took 7 bases from V and 1 from J, leaving 11 bases between them. CDR3 bases: TGTGCCAGCACCGCGAGGTATTCTGGGGCCAACGTCCTGACTTTC. Protein: CASTARYSGANVLTF.

V gene TRBV7-8 combines with J gene TRBJ2-3; 8 nucleotides align to TRBD2. The CDR3 has 15 residues. The germline V gene has CDR1 SGHVS and CDR2 FQNEAQ. After removal of 4 bases from V and 5 bases from J, the junction contained 8 bases not matched to a gene. Here the CDR3 reads CASSYREGRGDTQYF. The CDR3, as DNA: TGTGCCAGCAGCTACCGGGAGGGCCGAGGAGATACGCAGTATTTT.

The chain combines TRBV11-3 with TRBJ2-2; 8 nucleotides agree with TRBD2. This CDR3 is built from 15 residues. The germline V gene encodes CDR1 SGHNT and CDR2 YENEEA. V was clipped by 5 bases and J by 7 bases; unmatched bases: 9. The CDR3 DNA follows: TGTGCCAGCAGCAGGGGTGCGGGAGGAGACGGGGAGCTGTTTTTT. This sequence encodes CASSRGAGGDGELFF.

The rearrangement joins TRBV19 to TRBJ2-7; possibly TRBD1 for D (6 bases). V dropped 2 bases and J dropped 5 bases, with 7 bases sitting between them. The CDR3 runs 12 residues. Germline CDR1 and CDR2: LNHDA and SQIVND (reference sequence). Written as DNA, the CDR3 is TGTGCCAGTAGTATAACAGGGAACGAGCAGTACTTC. Translating it yields CASSITGNEQYF.